The 12 T cell receptor beta chains below come from one sample, sequenced in a study of T cells in Graves' hyperthyroidism and ophthalmopathy. TCR beta CDR3 sequences were amplified from RNA transcripts. The TCR CDR3 was amplified in a first-round RT-PCR using the HTBI primer set. One entry per CDR3 protein results from TCRdb running MiXCR on the multiplex PCR reads. The sample holds a few hundred thousand distinct CDR3 sequences, about half seen once. Material for sequencing was peripheral blood or thyroid tissue (not recorded which). All receptors derive from an adult woman with Graves' disease, either hyperthyroidism or ophthalmopathy (not recorded which).

In this sample, this clonotype turned up many times. This chain joins TRBV9 and TRBJ2-7; 11 nucleotides agree with TRBD2. Germline CDR1 reads SGDLS; CDR2 reads YYNGEE. CDR3 length equals 15 residues. The V and J ends lost 3 bases and 3 bases, in that order; junction bases with no gene match: 5. CDR3 sequence (DNA): TGTGCCAGCAGCGCCGGGACTAGCGGAATCTACGAGCAGTACTTC. Protein product: CASSAGTSGIYEQYF.

The chain links TRBV7-9 to TRBJ2-5; a weak D match, TRBD1 (6 bases). The germline gives CDR1 SEHNR, CDR2 FQNEAQ (reference sequence). The length of the CDR3 is 12 residues. Deletions cut 3 bases from V and 11 bases from J, with 13 bases between. CDR3 nucleotide sequence: TGTGCCAGCAGCTTGGGACACGATACGCAGTACTTC. Translation gives CASSLGHDTQYF.

The V and J genes are TRBV10-3 and TRBJ2-6; 8 bases align to TRBD2. This CDR3 spans 18 amino acids. Germline V gives CDR1 ENHRY, CDR2 SYGVKD. V dropped 5 bases and J dropped 1; count of bases not matched to a gene: 10. The CDR3 loop reads CAISNSETSASGANVLTF. The DNA for the CDR3 is TGTGCCATCAGTAACTCCGAGACTAGCGCTTCTGGGGCCAACGTCCTGACTTTC.

This clonotype was recorded once. V is TRBV7-9 and J is TRBJ1-4; 10 bases agree with TRBD1. V lost 8 bases, J lost 7 bases, and 16 bases stayed unmatched. Germline CDR1 and CDR2: SEHNR and FQNEAQ (reference sequence). CDR3 length: 17 amino acids. The CDR3 nucleotides are TGTGCCAGCTCCCCGGGACAGGGGAGAGTGGCTCCTGAAAAACTGTTTTTT. It codes for CASSPGQGRVAPEKLFF.

The V call is TRBV10-3, the J call TRBJ2-5; 11 bases line up with TRBD2. V shed 6 bases, J shed 5 bases, and the junction held 11 bases outside the gene matches. This CDR3 contains 16 residues. Germline V gives CDR1 ENHRY, CDR2 SYGVKD. The CDR3 sequence: CAIRFALAGGRETQYF. The CDR3, as DNA: TGTGCCATCAGATTTGCTTTAGCGGGAGGGCGCGAGACCCAGTACTTC.

The CDR3 region is CSADPGRRSQETQYF. DNA of the CDR3: TGCAGTGCCGACCCGGGGCGGCGGTCTCAAGAGACCCAGTACTTC. V gene TRBV20-1 combines with J gene TRBJ2-5; D assignment may be TRBD1 or TRBD2 (5 bases each). Looked up from germline, CDR1 is DFQATT and CDR2 is SNEGSKA (reference sequence). CDR3 length: 15 residues. V gave up 6 bases and J gave up 2 bases, with 19 bases separating them.

This chain connects TRBV12-3 or TRBV12-4 to TRBJ1-5; D is perhaps TRBD1 (5 bases). The V and J ends lost 4 bases and 1 base respectively, with 11 bases between them. There are 15 residues in the CDR3. The CDR3, as DNA: TGTGCCAGCAGTTCCGCTCGGGGCAGCAATCAGCCCCAGCATTTT. It yields the protein CASSSARGSNQPQHF.

This clonotype was seen repeatedly, ten times or more. The chain has TRBV20-1 and TRBJ2-7; D gene ambiguous. In germline, CDR1 is DFQATT, CDR2 SNEGSKA (reference sequence). V was shortened by 0 bases and J by 3 bases, with 3 bases between the two germline ends. The CDR3 is made up of 11 amino acids. The CDR3 reads CSARDGYEQYF. The CDR3 region has the DNA TGCAGTGCTAGAGATGGCTACGAGCAGTACTTC.

The chain combines TRBV20-1 with TRBJ1-5, with D uncertain. The CDR3 contains 10 residues. Germline V gene data show CDR1 as DFQATT and CDR2 as SNEGSKA (reference sequence). V was cut by 2 bases and J by 11 bases, with 7 bases left in between. CDR3 DNA: TGCAGTGCTAGAAGGGAGACCCAGCATTTT. Translated: CSARRETQHF.

In its sample, this clonotype was seen many times. V gene TRBV2 combines with J gene TRBJ2-7; a weak D match, TRBD1 (5 bases). Germline V CDR1 and CDR2: SNHLY, FYNNEI. CDR3 size: 13 residues. The V gene lost 6 bases and the J gene lost 8 bases, with 17 bases spanning the gap. The CDR3 reads CASRGVRGFKQYF. In DNA form, the CDR3 reads TGTGCCAGCAGAGGGGTACGTGGGTTCAAGCAGTACTTC.

The gene calls are TRBV4-1 and TRBJ1-2; D not resolved. In germline, CDR1 is MGHRA, CDR2 YSYEKL. Trimming pared 1 base from V and 3 bases from J, leaving 9 bases between. The CDR3 contains 14 residues. The CDR3 DNA is TGCGCCAGCAGCCAAGGAACGAGAGACTATGGCTACACCTTC. As protein: CASSQGTRDYGYTF.

This clonotype was picked up many times. The chain joins TRBV20-1 to TRBJ1-6; no clear D. Trimming shortened V by 3 bases and J by 9 bases, and 12 bases separated the two germline ends. Looked up from germline, CDR1 is DFQATT and CDR2 is SNEGSKA (reference sequence). This CDR3 comprises 13 residues. This CDR3 reads CSARSPVGSPLHF. The CDR3, as DNA: TGCAGTGCTAGGTCCCCGGTCGGTTCACCCCTCCACTTT.